These 8 T cell receptor beta chains came from one sample sequenced in a study of shared clonotypes between healthy human individuals. The assay was immunoSEQ multiplex PCR, and TCRdb's table has in-frame clones only and misses some. The sample includes 2 million to 2.5 million clones, more than 80% of them seen just once. The sample taken for sequencing was naive CD4+ T cells from PBMCs. Indicated subset: CD45RA+ positively selected. All receptors derive from a man between 18 and 29 years old in good health. Some clones in this sample may be carry-over from other donors' samples.

This clone was observed a single time. V gene TRBV6-1 combines with J gene TRBJ1-2; 9 bases line up with TRBD1. With V trimmed by 7 bases and J by 2 bases, 2 bases remained unmatched. Germline V gene sequence: CDR1 MNHNS, CDR2 SASEGT. The CDR3 sequence is 13 residues long. The CDR3 DNA sequence: TGTGCCAGCAAAACAGGGGGCAACTATGGCTACACCTTC. Residues: CASKTGGNYGYTF.

The J gene is TRBJ2-1, the V gene TRBV7-2; 9 bases are shared with TRBD2. CDR1 is SGHTA, CDR2 FQGNSA, per germline. This CDR3 has 17 amino acids. The ends lost 2 bases at V and 1 base at J; junction bases unmatched: 6. The CDR3 loop reads CASSLQASGISYNEQFF. The CDR3 DNA reads TGTGCCAGCAGCTTACAGGCTAGCGGGATTTCCTACAATGAGCAGTTCTTC.

The rearrangement joins TRBV28 to TRBJ1-6, with D possibly TRBD1 on 5 matching bases. Trimming removed 1 base at V and 7 bases at J, with 11 bases between. From germline, CDR1 is MDHEN and CDR2 SYDVKM. The CDR3 is made up of 15 amino acids. CDR3 sequence reads: CASSLSGTGNSPLHF. CDR3 nucleotides: TGTGCCAGCAGTTTATCAGGGACGGGAAATTCACCCCTCCACTTT.

The V and J genes are TRBV30 and TRBJ1-6; D remains ambiguous. Trimming took off 1 base at V and 7 bases at J, with 5 bases between the two ends. Per the germline V gene, CDR1 is GTSNPN and CDR2 is SVGIG (reference sequence). The CDR3 is made up of 12 amino acids. CDR3 coding DNA: TGTGCCTGGAGTGACCGGAATTCACCCCTCCACTTT. Translation: CAWSDRNSPLHF.

The CDR3 DNA reads TGCGCCAGCAGCTTCGGGCCAAATGCATCGGATGAGCAGTTCTTC. Translation: CASSFGPNASDEQFF. The chain recombines TRBV5-1 with TRBJ2-1; D gene ambiguous. This CDR3 has 15 residues. Germline V gives CDR1 SGHRS, CDR2 YFSETQ. V was pared by 2 bases and J by 8 bases, with 17 bases between.

This chain uses TRBV6-6 with TRBJ2-7, with TRBD2 identical over 8 bases. The CDR3 is 15 residues long. Germline V CDR1 and CDR2: MNHNY, SVGAGI (reference sequence). V lost 2 bases and J lost 5; bases outside the gene matches: 8. The CDR3 DNA sequence: TGTGCCAGCAGTTACGGGCTACTAGCGGCCAACGAGCAGTACTTC. It encodes CASSYGLLAANEQYF.

The chain employs TRBV28 and TRBJ1-2; D remains ambiguous. The CDR3 has 12 amino acids. Per germline, CDR1 MDHEN and CDR2 SYDVKM. Trimming stripped 6 bases from V and 2 bases from J, with 7 bases between. CDR3 in DNA: TGTGCCAGCAGGGAGCTCAACTATGGCTACACCTTC. The encoded protein is CASRELNYGYTF.

The V call is TRBV7-6, the J call TRBJ2-7; D ambiguous. The CDR3 sequence is 13 residues long. CDR1 SGHVS and CDR2 FNYEAQ come from the germline V gene. Trimming removed 1 base at V and 5 bases at J, with 9 bases between. The CDR3 region is CASSLGLSHEQYF. The CDR3 nucleotides read TGTGCCAGCAGCTTAGGGCTATCCCACGAGCAGTACTTC. Variable domain in full (rest from reference TRBV7-6 and TRBJ2-7): GAGVSQSPRYKVTKRGQDVALRCDPISGHVSLYWYRQALGQGPEFLTYFNYEAQQDKSGLPNDRFSAERPEGSISTLTIQRTEQRDSAMYRCASSLGLSHEQYFGPGTRLTVT.